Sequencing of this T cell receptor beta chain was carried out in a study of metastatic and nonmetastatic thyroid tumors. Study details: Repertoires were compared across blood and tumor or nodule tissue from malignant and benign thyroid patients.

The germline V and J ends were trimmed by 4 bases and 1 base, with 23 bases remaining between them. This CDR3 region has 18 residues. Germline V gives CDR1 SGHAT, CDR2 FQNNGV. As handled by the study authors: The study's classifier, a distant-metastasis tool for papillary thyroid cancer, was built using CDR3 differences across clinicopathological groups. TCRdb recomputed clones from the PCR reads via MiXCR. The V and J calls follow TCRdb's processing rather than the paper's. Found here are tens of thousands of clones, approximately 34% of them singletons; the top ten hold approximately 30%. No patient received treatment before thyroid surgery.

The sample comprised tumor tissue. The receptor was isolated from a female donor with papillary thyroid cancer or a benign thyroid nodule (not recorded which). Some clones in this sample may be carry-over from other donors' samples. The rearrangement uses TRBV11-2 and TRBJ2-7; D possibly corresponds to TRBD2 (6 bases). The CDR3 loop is CASSSSSWDLAESYEQYF. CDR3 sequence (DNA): TGTGCCAGCAGCTCTAGTTCATGGGATTTAGCGGAATCCTACGAGCAGTACTTC.